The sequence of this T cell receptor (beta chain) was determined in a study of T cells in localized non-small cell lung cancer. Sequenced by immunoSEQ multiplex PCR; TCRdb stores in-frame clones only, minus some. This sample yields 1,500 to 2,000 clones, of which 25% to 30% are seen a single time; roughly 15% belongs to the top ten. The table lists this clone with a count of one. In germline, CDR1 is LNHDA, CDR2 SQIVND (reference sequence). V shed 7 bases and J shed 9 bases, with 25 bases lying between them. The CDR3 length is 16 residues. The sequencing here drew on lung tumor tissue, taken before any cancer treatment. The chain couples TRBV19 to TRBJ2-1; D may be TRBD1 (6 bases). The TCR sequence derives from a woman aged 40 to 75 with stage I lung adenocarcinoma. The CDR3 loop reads CASTRLSSVSRGEQFF. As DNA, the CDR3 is TGTGCCAGTACACGTCTCTCCTCGGTTTCCAGGGGTGAGCAGTTCTTC.